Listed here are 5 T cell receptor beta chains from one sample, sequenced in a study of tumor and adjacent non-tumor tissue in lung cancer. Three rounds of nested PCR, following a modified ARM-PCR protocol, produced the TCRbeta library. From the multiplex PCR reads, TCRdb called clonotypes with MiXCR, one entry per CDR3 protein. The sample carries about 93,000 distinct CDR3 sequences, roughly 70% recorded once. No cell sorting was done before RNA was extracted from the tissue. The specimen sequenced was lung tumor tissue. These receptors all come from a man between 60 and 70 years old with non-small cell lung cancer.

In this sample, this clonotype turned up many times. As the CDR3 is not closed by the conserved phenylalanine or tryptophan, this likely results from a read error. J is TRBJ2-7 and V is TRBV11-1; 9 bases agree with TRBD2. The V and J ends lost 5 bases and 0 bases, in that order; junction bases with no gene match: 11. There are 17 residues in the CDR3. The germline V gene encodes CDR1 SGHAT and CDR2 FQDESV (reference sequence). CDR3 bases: TGTGCCAGCAGCCTATCTAGCGGGATTAAAAGCTCCTACGAGCAGTACTCC. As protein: CASSLSSGIKSSYEQYS.

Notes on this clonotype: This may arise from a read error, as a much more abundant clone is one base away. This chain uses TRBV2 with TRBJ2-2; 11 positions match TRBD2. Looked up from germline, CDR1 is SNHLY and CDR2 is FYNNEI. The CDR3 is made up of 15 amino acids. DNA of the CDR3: TGTACCAGCAGGGGGACTAGCGGGAACACCGGGGAGCTGTTTTTT. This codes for CTSRGTSGNTGELFF. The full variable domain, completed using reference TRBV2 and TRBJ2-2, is EPEVTQTPSHQVTQMGQEVILRCVPISNHLYFYWYRQILGQKVEFLVSFYNNEISEKSEIFDDQFSVERPDGSNFTLKIRSTKLEDSAMYFCTSRGTSGNTGELFFGEGSRLTVL.

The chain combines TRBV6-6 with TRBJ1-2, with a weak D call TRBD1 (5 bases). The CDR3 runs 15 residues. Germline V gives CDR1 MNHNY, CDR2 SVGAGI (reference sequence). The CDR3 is CTSSTRDLLNYGYTF. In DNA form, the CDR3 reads TGTACTAGCAGCACTAGGGACCTTCTTAACTATGGCTACACCTTC.

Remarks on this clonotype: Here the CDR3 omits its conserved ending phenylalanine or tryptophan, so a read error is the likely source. CDR3 in DNA: TGTGCCAACAGCCAAGATGATTCCGGACTAGCGTCCTACGAGCAGTACATC. Its translation is CANSQDDSGLASYEQYI. The chain joins TRBV4-2 to TRBJ2-7; TRBD2 matches 9 bases. Germline CDR1 is LGHNA and CDR2 is YNFKEQ. This CDR3 spans 17 amino acids.

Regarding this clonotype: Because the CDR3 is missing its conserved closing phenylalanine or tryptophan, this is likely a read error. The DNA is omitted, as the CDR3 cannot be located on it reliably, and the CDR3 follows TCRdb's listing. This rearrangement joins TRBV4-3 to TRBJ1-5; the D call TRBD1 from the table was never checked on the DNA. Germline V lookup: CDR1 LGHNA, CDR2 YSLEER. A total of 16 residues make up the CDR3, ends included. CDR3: CASSQDWGGWVKPRHY.